This T cell receptor (beta chain) was captured by sequencing in a study of cytomegalovirus exposure and HLA in healthy donors. CDR1 is SGHDT, CDR2 YYEEEE, per germline. The ends were cut back, 4 bases at V and 2 bases at J, with 13 bases in the middle. This CDR3 has 15 amino acids. There are a few counts of this clone. Antigen unknown. At collection, donors were nominally healthy, but unrecorded immune exposures were probable. PCR amplification relied on 60 Vbeta primers (plus 13 Jbeta primers). Clones were sequenced by immunoSEQ multiplex PCR, and TCRdb holds only the in-frame ones, with some missing. The sample holds about 120,000 clones, around 75% seen once. Study results and caveats: Earlier findings revealed that most TCR beta V segments proved productive either about 87% or about 30% of the time. Researchers had no immune exposure information except CMV serostatus available.

Sequenced input: PBMCs. The V call is TRBV5-6, the J call TRBJ1-5; no clear D gene. This receptor was obtained from a woman aged 35 to 49 in good health and CMV-seropositive. The DNA of the CDR3 is TGTGCCAGCAGCCCTTATTGGGAGCGCAATCAGCCCCAGCATTTT. Protein sequence: CASSPYWERNQPQHF.